The TCR beta chain described here comes from a study of molecular identifiers for immune sequencing clone quantification. From roughly 20,000 to 1,000,000 sorted cells, naive CD8 libraries were generated with 10%, 30% or 50% RNA. Germline CDR1 reads KGHDR; CDR2 reads SFDVKD. The CDR3 loop spans 12 amino acids. The germline V and J ends were trimmed by 8 bases and 11 bases, with 15 bases remaining between them. Previously described methods and listed TCR primers were employed for the bulk TCR libraries. TCRdb ran MiXCR on the PCR reads and lists one entry per CDR3 protein. The sample lists approximately 550,000 distinct CDR3 sequences, 25% occurring once.

The receptor was isolated from a human donor in good health. Some libraries in this study had Jurkat cell RNA spiked in. Sequenced input: naive CD8+ T cells from blood, with Jurkat cell RNA spiked in. The subset here: FACS-sorted CD8+CD4-CCR7+CD45RA+ naive T cells. The V call is TRBV24-1, the J call TRBJ1-5, with D tentatively TRBD1 (6 bases). CDR3 sequence reads: CATNPRGGTQHF. DNA for the CDR3: TGTGCCACCAACCCTAGGGGGGGTACCCAGCATTTT.